These 10 T cell receptor beta chains were sequenced from one sample in a study of cytomegalovirus exposure and HLA in healthy donors. Vbeta (60) and Jbeta (13) primers were used in the PCR. Measured with immunoSEQ multiplex PCR; TCRdb has only the in-frame clones, and not every one. The sample lists 100,000 to 150,000 clones, about 10% seen once, with around 4.6% in the top ten. The specimen was PBMCs. These receptors all stem from a woman under 30 in good health and CMV-seropositive.

V gene TRBV6-5 combines with J gene TRBJ2-3; the D gene is possibly TRBD2 (7 bases). The CDR3 has 14 residues. Germline lookup yields CDR1 MNHEY and CDR2 SVGAGI. Trimming cost V 4 bases and J 6 bases, with 14 bases left between them. CDR3 sequence: CASSFAGASDTQYF. The DNA for the CDR3 is TGTGCCAGCAGTTTTGCGGGGGCATCGGATACGCAGTATTTT.

This chain uses TRBV6-1 with TRBJ2-5; D call uncertain. Germline CDR1 is MNHNS and CDR2 is SASEGT. V was trimmed by 5 bases and J by 1 base, leaving 8 bases between them. The CDR3 covers 13 residues. CDR3 amino acids: CASSWALQETQYF. The CDR3 nucleotides are TGTGCCAGCAGTTGGGCTCTCCAAGAGACCCAGTACTTC.

This clone was found a few times. V usage is TRBV7-9 and J usage is TRBJ2-6, with 9 bases identical to TRBD1. The trim removed 5 bases at V and 0 bases at J, leaving 5 bases unmatched. CDR3 length: 17 residues. Germline V CDR1 and CDR2: SEHNR, FQNEAQ (reference sequence). CDR3 in amino acids: CASSAQGAPSGANVLTF. The CDR3 DNA reads as TGTGCCAGCAGCGCACAGGGGGCCCCCTCTGGGGCCAACGTCCTGACTTTC.

The gene calls are TRBV10-3 and TRBJ2-2; 11 bases map to TRBD2. The CDR3 loop spans 17 amino acids. The V segment lost 3 bases and the J segment 1 base; nucleotides outside the gene matches: 4. From germline, CDR1 is ENHRY and CDR2 SYGVKD. The CDR3 reads CAISDPGTSGNTGELFF. In nucleotides, the CDR3 is TGTGCCATCAGTGACCCCGGGACTAGCGGGAACACCGGGGAGCTGTTTTTT.

This clone was seen only a few times. This chain joins TRBV25-1 and TRBJ1-3; no reliable D call. Germline V gene lookup returns CDR1 MGHDK and CDR2 SYGVNS. Trimming took off 8 bases at V and 4 bases at J, with 15 bases between the two ends. The CDR3 contains 14 residues. This CDR3 is CASARSGSGNTIYF. The CDR3 nucleotides read TGTGCCAGCGCGCGGTCGGGGTCCGGAAACACCATATATTTT.

This sequence joins TRBV4-1 and TRBJ2-1; 11 bases line up with TRBD2. CDR3 length equals 17 residues. Germline lookup yields CDR1 MGHRA and CDR2 YSYEKL. V shed 4 bases, J shed 3 bases, and the junction held 8 bases outside the gene matches. The CDR3 here is CASSPTSLAGDYNEQFF. The CDR3 DNA reads as TGCGCCAGCAGCCCCACCTCACTAGCGGGAGACTACAATGAGCAGTTCTTC.

The J gene is TRBJ2-3, the V gene TRBV29-1, with D perhaps TRBD2 (6 bases). Germline lookup yields CDR1 SQVTM and CDR2 ANQGSEA. The CDR3 has 14 residues. Trimming took 7 bases from V and 2 from J, leaving 16 bases between them. The CDR3 spells CSARDSTNTDTQYF. CDR3 DNA: TGCAGCGCCCGGGACTCCACTAACACAGATACGCAGTATTTT.

The chain recombines TRBV7-8 with TRBJ2-7; 8 bases are shared with TRBD2. CDR1 is SGHVS, CDR2 FQNEAQ, per germline. The CDR3 runs to 16 residues. V lost 4 bases and J lost 0; bases outside the gene matches: 8. The CDR3 spells CASSSLGAGGSYEQYF. CDR3 DNA sequence: TGTGCCAGCAGCTCCCTTGGTGCGGGAGGCTCCTACGAGCAGTACTTC.

This chain uses TRBV19 with TRBJ2-7; 9 bases match TRBD1. Germline lookup yields CDR1 LNHDA and CDR2 SQIVND (reference sequence). The trim removed 4 bases at V and 1 base at J, leaving 5 bases unmatched. The CDR3 is made up of 15 amino acids. The CDR3: CASSTGQGESYEQYF. DNA for the CDR3: TGTGCCAGTAGTACGGGACAGGGTGAATCCTACGAGCAGTACTTC. The full variable domain, completed using reference TRBV19 and TRBJ2-7, is DGGITQSPKYLFRKEGQNVTLSCEQNLNHDAMYWYRQDPGQGLRLIYYSQIVNDFQKGDIAEGYSVSREKKESFPLTVTSAQKNPTAFYLCASSTGQGESYEQYFGPGTRLTVT.

This clone appeared a few times. V usage is TRBV6-6 and J usage is TRBJ2-3; D possibly corresponds to TRBD2 (6 bases). The CDR3 totals 14 residues. Germline V gene lookup returns CDR1 MNHNY and CDR2 SVGAGI (reference sequence). The germline V and J ends were trimmed by 4 bases and 0 bases, with 8 bases remaining between them. Here the CDR3 DNA reads TGTGCCAGCAGTTCCAGCGGGAGCACAGATACGCAGTATTTT. Residues: CASSSSGSTDTQYF.